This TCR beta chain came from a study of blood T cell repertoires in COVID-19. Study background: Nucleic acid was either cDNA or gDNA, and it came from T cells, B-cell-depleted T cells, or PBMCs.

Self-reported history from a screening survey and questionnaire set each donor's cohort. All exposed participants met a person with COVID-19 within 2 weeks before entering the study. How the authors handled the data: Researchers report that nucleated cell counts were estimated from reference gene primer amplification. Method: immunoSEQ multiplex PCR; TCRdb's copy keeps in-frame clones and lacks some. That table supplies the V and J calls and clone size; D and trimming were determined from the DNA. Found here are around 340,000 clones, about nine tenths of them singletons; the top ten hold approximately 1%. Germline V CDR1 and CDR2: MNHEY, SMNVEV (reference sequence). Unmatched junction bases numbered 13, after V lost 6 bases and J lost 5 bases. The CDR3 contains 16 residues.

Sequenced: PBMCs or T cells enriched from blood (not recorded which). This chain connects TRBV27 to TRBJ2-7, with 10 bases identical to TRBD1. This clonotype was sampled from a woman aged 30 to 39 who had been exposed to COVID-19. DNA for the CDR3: TGTGCCAGCAGCCCCTGGCAAGGACAGGGGGGGCACGAGCAGTACTTC. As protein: CASSPWQGQGGHEQYF.